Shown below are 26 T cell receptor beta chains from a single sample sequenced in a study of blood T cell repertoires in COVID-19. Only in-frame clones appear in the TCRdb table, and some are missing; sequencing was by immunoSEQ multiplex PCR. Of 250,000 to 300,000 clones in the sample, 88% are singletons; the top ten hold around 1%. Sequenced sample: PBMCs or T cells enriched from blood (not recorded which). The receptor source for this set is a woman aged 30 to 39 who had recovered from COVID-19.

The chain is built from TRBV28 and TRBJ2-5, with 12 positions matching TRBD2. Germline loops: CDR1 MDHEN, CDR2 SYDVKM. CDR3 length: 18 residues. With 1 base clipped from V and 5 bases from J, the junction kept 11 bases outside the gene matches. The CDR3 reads CASSLFPGLAGSRETQYF. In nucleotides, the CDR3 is TGTGCCAGCAGTTTATTTCCCGGACTAGCGGGGTCGAGGGAGACCCAGTACTTC. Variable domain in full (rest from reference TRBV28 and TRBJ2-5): DVKVTQSSRYLVKRTGEKVFLECVQDMDHENMFWYRQDPGLGLRLIYFSYDVKMKEKGDIPEGYSVSREKKERFSLILESASTNQTSMYLCASSLFPGLAGSRETQYFGPGTRLLVL.

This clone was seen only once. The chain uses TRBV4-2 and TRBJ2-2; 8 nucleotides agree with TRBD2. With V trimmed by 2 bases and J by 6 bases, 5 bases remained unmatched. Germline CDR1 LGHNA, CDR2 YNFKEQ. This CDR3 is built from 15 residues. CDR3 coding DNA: TGTGCCAGCAGCCAACTTAGCGGGGACGCCGGGGAGCTGTTTTTT. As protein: CASSQLSGDAGELFF.

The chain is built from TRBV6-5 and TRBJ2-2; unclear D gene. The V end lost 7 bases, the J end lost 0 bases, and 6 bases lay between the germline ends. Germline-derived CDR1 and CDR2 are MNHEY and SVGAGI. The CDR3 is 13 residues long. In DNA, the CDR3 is TGTGCCAGCAAATTCACGAACACCGGGGAGCTGTTTTTT. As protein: CASKFTNTGELFF.

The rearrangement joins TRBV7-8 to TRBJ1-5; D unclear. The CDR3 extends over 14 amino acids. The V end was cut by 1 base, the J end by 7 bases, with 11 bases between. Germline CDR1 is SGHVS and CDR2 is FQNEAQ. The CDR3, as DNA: TGTGCCAGCAGCTTAGGTTCGGTGTTACAGCCCCAGCATTTT. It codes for CASSLGSVLQPQHF.

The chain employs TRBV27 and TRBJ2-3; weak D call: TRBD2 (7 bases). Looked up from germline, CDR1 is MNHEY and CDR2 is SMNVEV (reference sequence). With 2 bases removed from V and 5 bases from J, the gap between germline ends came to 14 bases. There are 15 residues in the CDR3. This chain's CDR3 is CASSLEGRGKDTQYF. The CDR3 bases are TGTGCCAGCAGTTTAGAAGGGAGGGGGAAAGATACGCAGTATTTT.

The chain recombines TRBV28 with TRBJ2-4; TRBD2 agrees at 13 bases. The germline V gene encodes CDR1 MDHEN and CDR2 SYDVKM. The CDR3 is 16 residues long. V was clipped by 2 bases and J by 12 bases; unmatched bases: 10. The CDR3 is CASSLAGTSGRADQYF. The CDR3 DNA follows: TGTGCCAGCAGTTTAGCGGGCACTAGCGGGAGGGCTGATCAGTACTTC.

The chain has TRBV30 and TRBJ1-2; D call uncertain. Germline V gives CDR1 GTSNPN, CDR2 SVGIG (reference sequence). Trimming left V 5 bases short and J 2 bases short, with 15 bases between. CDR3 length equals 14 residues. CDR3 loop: CAWWRVGKNYGYTF. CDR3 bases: TGTGCCTGGTGGAGGGTAGGGAAGAACTATGGCTACACCTTC.

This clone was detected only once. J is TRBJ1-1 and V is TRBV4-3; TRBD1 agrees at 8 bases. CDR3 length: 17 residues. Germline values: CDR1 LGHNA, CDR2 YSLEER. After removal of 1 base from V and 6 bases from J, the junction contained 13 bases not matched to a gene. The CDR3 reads CASSQVPIDRGSSEAFF. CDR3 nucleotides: TGCGCCAGCAGCCAAGTCCCAATCGACAGGGGTTCTTCTGAAGCTTTCTTT.

Here the CDR3 reads CASSLTGGDWGNQPQHF. The CDR3 nucleotides read TGTGCCAGCAGCCTGACAGGGGGCGATTGGGGCAATCAGCCCCAGCATTTT. The chain couples TRBV28 to TRBJ1-5, with 10 bases lining up with TRBD1. The CDR3 has 17 amino acids. CDR1 is MDHEN, CDR2 SYDVKM, per germline. V shed 6 bases and J 2 bases; nucleotides not matched to a gene: 10.

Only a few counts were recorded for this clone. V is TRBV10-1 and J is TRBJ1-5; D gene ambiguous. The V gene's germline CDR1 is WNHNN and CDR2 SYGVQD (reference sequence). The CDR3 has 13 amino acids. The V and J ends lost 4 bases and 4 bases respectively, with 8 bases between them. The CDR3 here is CASSGQINQPQHF. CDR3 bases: TGCGCCAGCAGTGGACAAATAAATCAGCCCCAGCATTTT.

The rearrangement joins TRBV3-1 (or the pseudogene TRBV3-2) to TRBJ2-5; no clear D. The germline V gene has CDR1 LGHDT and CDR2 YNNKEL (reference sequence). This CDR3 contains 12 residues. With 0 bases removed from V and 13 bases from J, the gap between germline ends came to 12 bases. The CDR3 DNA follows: TGTGCCAGCAGCCAAGATTGGGCAATTCGGTACTTC. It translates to CASSQDWAIRYF.

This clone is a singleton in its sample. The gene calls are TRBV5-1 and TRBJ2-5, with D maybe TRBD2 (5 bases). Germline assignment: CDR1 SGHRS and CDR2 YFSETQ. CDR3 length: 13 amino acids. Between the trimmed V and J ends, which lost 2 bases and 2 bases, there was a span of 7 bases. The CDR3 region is CASSFTGQETQYF. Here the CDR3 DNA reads TGCGCCAGCAGCTTTACGGGACAAGAGACCCAGTACTTC.

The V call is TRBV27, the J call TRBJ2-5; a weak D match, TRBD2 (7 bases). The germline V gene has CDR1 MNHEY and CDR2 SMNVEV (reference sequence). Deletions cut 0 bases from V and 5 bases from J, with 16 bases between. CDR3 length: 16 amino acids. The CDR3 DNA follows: TGTGCCAGCAGTTTATCGATCGCGGGGGCCTGGGAGACCCAGTACTTC. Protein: CASSLSIAGAWETQYF.

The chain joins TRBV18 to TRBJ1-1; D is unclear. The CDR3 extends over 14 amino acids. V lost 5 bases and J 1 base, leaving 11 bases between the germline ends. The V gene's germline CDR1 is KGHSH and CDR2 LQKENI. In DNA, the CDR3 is TGTGCCAGCTCATTTGGACGGGGGAACACTGAAGCTTTCTTT. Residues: CASSFGRGNTEAFF.

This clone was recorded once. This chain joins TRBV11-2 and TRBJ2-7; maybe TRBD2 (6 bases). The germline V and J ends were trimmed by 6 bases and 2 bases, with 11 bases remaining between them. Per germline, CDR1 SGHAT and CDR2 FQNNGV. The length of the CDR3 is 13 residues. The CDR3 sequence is CASSRDLPYEQYF. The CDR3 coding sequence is TGTGCCAGCAGTCGGGACTTACCCTACGAGCAGTACTTC. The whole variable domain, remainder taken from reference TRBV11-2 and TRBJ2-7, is EAGVAQSPRYKIIEKRQSVAFWCNPISGHATLYWYQQILGQGPKLLIQFQNNGVVDDSQLPKDRFSAERLKGVDSTLKIQPAKLEDSAVYLCASSRDLPYEQYFGPGTRLTVT.

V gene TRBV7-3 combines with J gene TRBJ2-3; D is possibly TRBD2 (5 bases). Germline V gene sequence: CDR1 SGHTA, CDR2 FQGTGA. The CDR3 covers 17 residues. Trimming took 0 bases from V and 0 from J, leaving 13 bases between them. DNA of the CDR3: TGTGCCAGCAGCTTAACCCGGGGTCCAACTAGCACAGATACGCAGTATTTT. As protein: CASSLTRGPTSTDTQYF.

CDR3 in amino acids: CASSAGRVAGYTF. CDR3 nucleotide sequence: TGTGCCAGCAGCGCCGGGAGGGTAGCGGGCTACACCTTC. The chain recombines TRBV13 with TRBJ1-2, with unresolved D. V shed 5 bases and J shed 8 bases, with 15 bases lying between them. The CDR3 has 13 residues. Germline V gene data show CDR1 as PRHDT and CDR2 as FYEKMQ (reference sequence).

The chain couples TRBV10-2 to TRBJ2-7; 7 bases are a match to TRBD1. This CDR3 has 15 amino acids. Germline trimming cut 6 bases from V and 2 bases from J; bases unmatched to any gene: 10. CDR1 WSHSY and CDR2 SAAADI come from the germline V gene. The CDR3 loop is CASSAPRQGAYEQYF. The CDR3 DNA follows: TGCGCCAGCAGCGCCCCCCGACAGGGAGCCTACGAGCAGTACTTC.

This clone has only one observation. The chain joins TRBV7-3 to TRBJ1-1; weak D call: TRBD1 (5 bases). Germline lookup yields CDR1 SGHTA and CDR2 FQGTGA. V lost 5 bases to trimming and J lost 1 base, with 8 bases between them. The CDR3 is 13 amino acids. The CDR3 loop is CASSPTGNTEAFF. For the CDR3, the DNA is TGTGCCAGCAGCCCCACAGGGAACACTGAAGCTTTCTTT.

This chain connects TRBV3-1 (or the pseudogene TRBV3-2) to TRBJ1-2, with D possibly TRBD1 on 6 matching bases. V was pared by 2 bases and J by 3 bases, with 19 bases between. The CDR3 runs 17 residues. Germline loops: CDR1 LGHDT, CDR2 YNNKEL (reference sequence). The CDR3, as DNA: TGTGCCAGCAGCCAAAACGGCAGGGAGGGGGTAGACTATGGCTACACCTTC. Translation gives CASSQNGREGVDYGYTF.

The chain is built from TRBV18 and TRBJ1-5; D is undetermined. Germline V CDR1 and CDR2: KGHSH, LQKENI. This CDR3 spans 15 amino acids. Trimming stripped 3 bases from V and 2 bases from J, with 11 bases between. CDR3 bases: TGTGCCAGCTCACCGGACGGGGTAGGCAATCAGCCCCAGCATTTT. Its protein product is CASSPDGVGNQPQHF.

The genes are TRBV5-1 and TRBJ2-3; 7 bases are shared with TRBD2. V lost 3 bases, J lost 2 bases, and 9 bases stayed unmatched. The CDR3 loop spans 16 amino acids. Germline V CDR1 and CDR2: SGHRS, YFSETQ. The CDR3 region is CASSSRDYGYTDTQYF. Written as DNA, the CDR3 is TGCGCCAGCAGCTCCCGGGACTACGGATACACAGATACGCAGTATTTT.

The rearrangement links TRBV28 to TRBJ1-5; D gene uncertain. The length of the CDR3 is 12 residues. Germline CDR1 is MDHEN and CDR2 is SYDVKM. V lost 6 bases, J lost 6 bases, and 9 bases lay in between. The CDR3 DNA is TGTGCCAGCAGCGCGGTAGGTCAGCCCCAGCATTTT. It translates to CASSAVGQPQHF.

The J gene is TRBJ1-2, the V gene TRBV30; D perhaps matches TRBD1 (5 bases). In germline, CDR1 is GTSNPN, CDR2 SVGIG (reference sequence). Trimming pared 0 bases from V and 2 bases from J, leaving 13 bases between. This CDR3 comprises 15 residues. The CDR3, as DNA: TGTGCCTGGAGTGTACGAGGAGGGGTAAACTATGGCTACACCTTC. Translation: CAWSVRGGVNYGYTF.

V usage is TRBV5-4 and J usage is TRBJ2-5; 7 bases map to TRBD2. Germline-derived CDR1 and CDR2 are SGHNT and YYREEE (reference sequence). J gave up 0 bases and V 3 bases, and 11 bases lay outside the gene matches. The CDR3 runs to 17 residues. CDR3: CASSWGGSGSDQETQYF. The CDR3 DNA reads TGTGCCAGCAGCTGGGGGGGGTCAGGGTCGGACCAAGAGACCCAGTACTTC.

The CDR3 DNA sequence: TGTGCCAGCAGCCTAGCGGGGACGTACGAGCAGTACTTC. It codes for CASSLAGTYEQYF. This sequence joins TRBV28 and TRBJ2-7, with TRBD2 matching 9 bases. The CDR3 sequence is 13 residues long. Germline CDR1 reads MDHEN; CDR2 reads SYDVKM. The V gene end was trimmed by 6 bases and the J gene end by 4 bases; junction bases not matched to a gene: 4.